This T cell receptor (beta chain) was captured by sequencing in a study of neurological immune-mediated disorders. A single record per CDR3 protein comes from TCRdb applying MiXCR to the 5' RACE reads. The sample has over 13,000 distinct CDR3 sequences, roughly 7% seen once; the top ten hold around 24%. Germline V lookup: CDR1 MNHEY, CDR2 SMNVEV (reference sequence). There are 14 residues in the CDR3. Notes on this clonotype: This may be a read error, as it is one base from a much larger clone.

The J gene is TRBJ2-7, the V gene TRBV27, with 8 bases fitting TRBD1. This TCR was recovered from a woman in her 40s in good health. The sample comprised CD8+ T cells from blood. CDR3 DNA: TGTGCCAACAGTCCCGGGACAGGCCCCTACGAGCAGTACTTC. This codes for CANSPGTGPYEQYF.